These 19 T cell receptor beta chains came from one sample sequenced in a study of somatic mutations in cytotoxic T cells in rheumatoid arthritis. The protocol was immunoSEQ multiplex PCR, while the TCRdb copy is restricted to in-frame clones and leaves out a portion. The sample carries more than 11,000 clones, 70% to 85% recorded once. The sequencing input was CD8+ T cells sorted from blood. The receptors were sampled from an adult with rheumatoid arthritis.

The chain carries TRBV27 and TRBJ1-3; D uncertain. V lost 5 bases and J lost 2, with 13 bases in between. This CDR3 has 15 amino acids. CDR1 is MNHEY, CDR2 SMNVEV, per germline (reference sequence). The CDR3 nucleotides read TGTGCCAGCAGTCCAGCAGCGGGTCCTGGAAACACCATATATTTT. This gives the protein CASSPAAGPGNTIYF.

This sequence joins TRBV5-4 and TRBJ1-3; the D is unclear. There are 16 residues in the CDR3. Trimming left V 3 bases short and J 0 bases short, with 13 bases between. CDR1 SGHNT and CDR2 YYREEE come from the germline V gene (reference sequence). This CDR3 is CASSSQDGSSGNTIYF. CDR3 bases: TGTGCCAGCAGCTCCCAGGACGGGAGCTCTGGAAACACCATATATTTT. The entire variable domain, with the rest obtained from reference TRBV5-4 and TRBJ1-3, is as follows: ETGVTQSPTHLIKTRGQQVTLRCSSQSGHNTVSWYQQALGQGPQFIFQYYREEENGRGNFPPRFSGLQFPNYSSELNVNALELDDSALYLCASSSQDGSSGNTIYFGEGSWLTVV.

V is TRBV7-9 and J is TRBJ2-7; D is ambiguous. The CDR3 contains 14 residues. Looked up from germline, CDR1 is SEHNR and CDR2 is FQNEAQ (reference sequence). V was trimmed by 4 bases and J by 1 base, leaving 11 bases between them. In DNA, the CDR3 is TGTGCCAGCAGCTCCAGTGGGGTTTCCTACGAGCAGTACTTC. It encodes CASSSSGVSYEQYF.

This clone counts as medium-sized. V usage is TRBV9 and J usage is TRBJ2-2, with D perhaps matching TRBD1 (6 bases). The CDR3 is 12 residues long. V shed 3 bases and J shed 6 bases, with 6 bases lying between them. Germline lookup yields CDR1 SGDLS and CDR2 YYNGEE. CDR3 bases: TGTGCCAGCAGCGAGGGGGCCGGGGAGCTGTTTTTT. As protein: CASSEGAGELFF.

The chain is built from TRBV6-5 and TRBJ2-2; 7 nucleotides match TRBD2. Germline V CDR1 and CDR2: MNHEY, SVGAGI. J lost 1 base, V lost 2 bases, and 1 base had no gene match. The CDR3 is made up of 15 amino acids. The CDR3 sequence: CASSYASGNTGELFF. The CDR3 nucleotides read TGTGCCAGCAGTTACGCTAGCGGGAACACCGGGGAGCTGTTTTTT.

The rearrangement links TRBV10-1 to TRBJ2-5; D is unclear. CDR3 size: 15 residues. Germline CDR1 is WNHNN and CDR2 is SYGVQD (reference sequence). V gave up 2 bases and J gave up 3 bases, with 13 bases separating them. CDR3 protein: CASSESVGNKETQYF. CDR3 coding DNA: TGCGCCAGCAGTGAGAGTGTTGGCAATAAAGAGACCCAGTACTTC.

V usage is TRBV9 and J usage is TRBJ2-1; 10 nucleotides align to TRBD2. The CDR3 length is 14 residues. The germline CDR1 and CDR2 sequences are SGDLS and YYNGEE. V trimming: 4 bases; J trimming: 5 bases; junction bases outside the gene matches: 3. The CDR3 is CASSPSGGDNEQFF. The DNA for the CDR3 is TGTGCCAGCAGCCCAAGCGGGGGGGACAATGAGCAGTTCTTC.

This clone was observed a few times. This rearrangement joins TRBV6-4 to TRBJ2-2; D is ambiguous. Germline lookup yields CDR1 MRHNA and CDR2 SNTAGT. V lost 2 bases, J lost 1 base, and 5 bases lay in between. This CDR3 is 14 amino acids long. The CDR3 loop is CASSDKGNTGELFF. The DNA of the CDR3 is TGTGCCAGCAGTGACAAGGGGAACACCGGGGAGCTGTTTTTT.

This clone was seen a single time. The chain employs TRBV4-1 and TRBJ2-5, with D unresolved. V was clipped by 0 bases and J by 5 bases, with 10 bases between them. CDR1 and CDR2 from the germline V gene are MGHRA and YSYEKL. CDR3 length: 14 residues. CDR3 nucleotides: TGCGCCAGCAGCCAAGAACGATTGGGCGAGACCCAGTACTTC. This encodes CASSQERLGETQYF.

This clone showed up just a few times. V usage is TRBV30 and J usage is TRBJ1-1, with D possibly matching TRBD1 (5 bases). Trimming left V 4 bases short and J 8 bases short, with 14 bases between. The CDR3 is made up of 12 amino acids. Per germline, CDR1 GTSNPN and CDR2 SVGIG (reference sequence). In DNA form, the CDR3 reads TGTGCCTGGATTGAGGGGAGGGTAGAAGCTTTCTTT. This translates into CAWIEGRVEAFF. The entire variable domain, with the rest obtained from reference TRBV30 and TRBJ1-1, is as follows: SQTIHQWPATLVQPVGSPLSLECTVEGTSNPNLYWYRQAAGRGLQLLFYSVGIGQISSEVPQNLSASRPQDRQFILSSKKLLLSDSGFYLCAWIEGRVEAFFGQGTRLTVV.

This chain connects TRBV20-1 to TRBJ1-2; D possibly corresponds to TRBD1 (5 bases). V lost 5 bases and J lost 4, with 8 bases in between. The CDR3 sequence is 11 residues long. Germline values: CDR1 DFQATT, CDR2 SNEGSKA (reference sequence). The DNA of the CDR3 is TGCAGTGCTCCGGACATCTATGGCTACACCTTC. Its protein is CSAPDIYGYTF.

The gene calls are TRBV5-8 and TRBJ1-2, with unresolved D. V lost 2 bases to trimming and J lost 1 base, with 9 bases between them. Germline CDR1 and CDR2: SGHTS and YDEGEE. This CDR3 comprises 14 residues. The CDR3 region is CASSLEGGNYGYTF. The CDR3 DNA reads TGTGCCAGCAGCTTAGAGGGTGGTAACTATGGCTACACCTTC.

V and J are TRBV19 and TRBJ1-2; the D gene is possibly TRBD1 (5 bases). The germline V and J ends were trimmed by 3 bases and 1 base, with 15 bases remaining between them. Germline CDR1 reads LNHDA; CDR2 reads SQIVND (reference sequence). This CDR3 comprises 16 residues. The CDR3 reads CASSISAGTLNYGYTF. The DNA of the CDR3 is TGTGCCAGTAGTATTTCGGCAGGGACCCTTAACTATGGCTACACCTTC. Using reference TRBV19 and TRBJ1-2 for the parts outside the CDR3, the full variable domain is DGGITQSPKYLFRKEGQNVTLSCEQNLNHDAMYWYRQDPGQGLRLIYYSQIVNDFQKGDIAEGYSVSREKKESFPLTVTSAQKNPTAFYLCASSISAGTLNYGYTFGSGTRLTVV.

The V and J genes are TRBV2 and TRBJ2-5; D is perhaps TRBD1 (6 bases). The J call may be in error: the DNA end matches TRBJ2-7 better. Germline lookup yields CDR1 SNHLY and CDR2 FYNNEI. This CDR3 is built from 13 residues. This chain's CDR3 is CASSSGTIYEQYF. CDR3 coding DNA: TGTGCCAGCAGTTCCGGGACAATCTACGAGCAGTACTTC.

V is TRBV27 and J is TRBJ2-6, with 8 bases fitting TRBD2. V gave up 2 bases and J gave up 0 bases; unmatched junction bases: 6. The CDR3 sequence is 18 residues long. CDR1 MNHEY and CDR2 SMNVEV come from the germline V gene (reference sequence). In DNA, the CDR3 is TGTGCCAGCAGTTTACGATATAGCGGGGACTCTGGGGCCAACGTCCTGACTTTC. Translation gives CASSLRYSGDSGANVLTF.

The genes are TRBV6-1 and TRBJ2-3; 7 bases line up with TRBD2. The V and J ends lost 2 bases and 1 base, in that order; junction bases with no gene match: 6. The CDR3 runs to 16 residues. Germline V gene sequence: CDR1 MNHNS, CDR2 SASEGT. In nucleotides, the CDR3 is TGTGCCAGCAGTGAAATTGGCGGGGGTGGCACAGATACGCAGTATTTT. Its translation: CASSEIGGGGTDTQYF.

The chain combines TRBV19 with TRBJ1-1; D call uncertain. The germline gives CDR1 LNHDA, CDR2 SQIVND (reference sequence). The CDR3 consists of 13 residues. V was clipped by 5 bases and J by 0 bases, with 7 bases between them. Written as DNA, the CDR3 is TGTGCCAGTAGTTTAGGACTGAACACTGAAGCTTTCTTT. Amino acid sequence: CASSLGLNTEAFF.

This clone occurred once. The chain couples TRBV6-1 to TRBJ2-7; weak D call: TRBD2 (5 bases). The CDR3 has 15 residues. Trimming stripped 8 bases from V and 5 bases from J, with 22 bases between. In germline, CDR1 is MNHNS, CDR2 SASEGT. CDR3 nucleotides: TGTGCCAGCTCACATCCGGGGAATGGTCTCCACGAGCAGTACTTC. Translated: CASSHPGNGLHEQYF.

This chain joins TRBV7-9 and TRBJ1-1; no clear D. Trimming took 1 base from V and 1 from J, leaving 10 bases between them. This CDR3 contains 15 residues. Per the germline V gene, CDR1 is SEHNR and CDR2 is FQNEAQ (reference sequence). The CDR3, as DNA: TGTGCCAGCAGCTTAGTTCGGTCGGGGAACACTGAAGCTTTCTTT. Its translation: CASSLVRSGNTEAFF.